This TCR beta chain stems from a study of blood T cell repertoires in COVID-19. Study-level background: COVID-19 samples collected from the United States, Italy and Spain covered acute and convalescent phases. PBMCs, B-cell-depleted T cells, or T cells provided the cDNA or gDNA that made up the material.

Study processing details: The assay estimated nucleated cells by amplifying reference gene primers. Only in-frame clones appear in the TCRdb table, and some are missing; sequencing was by immunoSEQ multiplex PCR. The D gene and trimming were derived from the DNA, and the V and J assignments and clone size from that table. Of approximately 150,000 clones in the sample, about nine tenths were seen once. This CDR3 is built from 13 residues. The junction had 5 bases not matched to a gene; V was cut back by 2 bases and J by 10 bases. Germline values: CDR1 SGHVS, CDR2 FQNEAQ. Sequenced: peripheral blood. The chain employs TRBV7-8 and TRBJ2-1; 7 nucleotides match TRBD2. The clonotype originates from a woman aged 55-69 years who had recovered from COVID-19. CDR3 sequence: CASSLIEGGEQFF. The CDR3, as DNA: TGTGCCAGCAGCTTAATAGAGGGAGGGGAGCAGTTCTTC.